This T cell receptor beta chain was sequenced in a study of tumor-infiltrating lymphocytes in oesophageal squamous cell carcinoma. In its sample, this clonotype was seen many times. Each CDR3 protein is one row after TCRdb ran MiXCR on the PCR reads. The sample has approximately 20,000 distinct CDR3 sequences; 36% are singletons. This CDR3 contains 14 residues. CDR1 is MDHEN, CDR2 SYDVKM, per germline. The junction had 12 bases not matched to a gene; V was cut back by 6 bases and J by 14 bases. This clonotype was obtained from a male donor with esophageal squamous cell carcinoma. Sequenced material: esophageal tumor tissue. The J gene is TRBJ1-6, the V gene TRBV28, with 8 bases that match TRBD1. CDR3 region: CASRPGQARLSLHF. CDR3 nucleotide sequence: TGTGCCAGCAGACCGGGACAGGCCAGGCTATCCCTCCACTTT. Combining the CDR3 with reference TRBV28 and TRBJ1-6 gives the whole variable domain DVKVTQSSRYLVKRTGEKVFLECVQDMDHENMFWYRQDPGLGLRLIYFSYDVKMKEKGDIPEGYSVSREKKERFSLILESASTNQTSMYLCASRPGQARLSLHFGNGTRLTVT.